Below are 16 T cell receptor beta chains sequenced from a single sample in a study of metastatic and nonmetastatic thyroid tumors. Not a single patient had been given any form of treatment at any point before undergoing thyroid surgery. MiXCR was used by TCRdb to re-call the PCR reads. The data contain about 19,000 clones, 20% to 25% of them singletons. The sequenced sample consisted of tumor tissue. These receptor sequences come from a male donor with papillary thyroid cancer or a benign thyroid nodule (not recorded which). Some clones in this sample may be carry-over from other donors' samples.

This sequence joins TRBV20-1 and TRBJ2-5; TRBD2 aligns across 10 bases. V was pared by 6 bases and J by 4 bases, with 17 bases of the junction left unmatched. This CDR3 is 17 amino acids long. In germline, CDR1 is DFQATT, CDR2 SNEGSKA (reference sequence). CDR3 DNA sequence: TGCAGTGCGCATGGGACTAGCGTGTCCAAAGTGGGAGAGACCCAGTACTTC. It translates to CSAHGTSVSKVGETQYF.

This clone was detected a few times. The chain links TRBV27 to TRBJ2-7; 8 bases fit TRBD1. V gave up 1 base and J gave up 3 bases; unmatched junction bases: 5. Germline-derived CDR1 and CDR2 are MNHEY and SMNVEV (reference sequence). The CDR3 contains 15 residues. CDR3 sequence reads: CASSLLDRAHYEQYF. In nucleotides, the CDR3 is TGTGCCAGCAGTTTATTGGACAGGGCCCACTACGAGCAGTACTTC.

This clone has ten or more counts. The V call is TRBV3-1, the J call TRBJ2-1, with D tentatively TRBD2 (6 bases). V was pared by 1 base and J by 0 bases, with 16 bases between. This CDR3 has 18 amino acids. CDR1 is LGHDT, CDR2 YNNKEL, per germline (reference sequence). Here the CDR3 reads CASSQGRGPRSSYNEQFF. CDR3 nucleotide sequence: TGTGCCAGCAGCCAAGGGAGGGGCCCTAGGAGCTCCTACAATGAGCAGTTCTTC.

There are many counts of this clone. Distinct nucleotide sequences in the sample also encode this CDR3. The rearrangement uses TRBV12-3 or TRBV12-4 and TRBJ1-5; no clear D. Trimming pared 6 bases from V and 0 bases from J, leaving 12 bases between. The CDR3 consists of 15 residues. The CDR3 sequence is CASSLRHDSNQPQHF. The CDR3 nucleotides are TGTGCCAGCAGCTTAAGGCACGATAGCAATCAGCCCCAGCATTTT.

V usage is TRBV28 and J usage is TRBJ1-2; D unclear. Trimming cost V 6 bases and J 1 base, with 15 bases left between them. The CDR3 totals 15 residues. Germline V gene sequence: CDR1 MDHEN, CDR2 SYDVKM. DNA for the CDR3: TGTGCCAGCAGAGAAACCGTGGGGAATAACTATGGCTACACCTTC. Its protein product is CASRETVGNNYGYTF.

The chain employs TRBV30 and TRBJ1-3; maybe TRBD1 (5 bases). Germline-derived CDR1 and CDR2 are GTSNPN and SVGIG (reference sequence). The germline V and J ends were trimmed by 0 bases and 4 bases, with 7 bases remaining between them. This CDR3 has 13 amino acids. CDR3 residues: CAWSVGVGNTIYF. DNA for the CDR3: TGTGCCTGGAGTGTGGGGGTCGGAAACACCATATATTTT.

This clone was detected ten times or more. The rearrangement links TRBV12-3 or TRBV12-4 to TRBJ1-3; a possible D gene is TRBD1 (5 bases). The CDR3 is 13 amino acids. V was shortened by 2 bases and J by 4 bases, with 6 bases between the two germline ends. The DNA for the CDR3 is TGTGCCAGCAGTTTAAGACAGGGAAACACCATATATTTT. It encodes CASSLRQGNTIYF.

This rearrangement joins TRBV18 to TRBJ1-1; TRBD1 is a possible D gene (5 bases). The CDR3 runs 14 residues. The V end lost 5 bases, the J end lost 5 bases, and 15 bases lay between the germline ends. CDR1 is KGHSH, CDR2 LQKENI, per germline. CDR3 sequence reads: CASSLSLQGTEAFF. DNA for the CDR3: TGTGCCAGCTCATTATCCCTTCAGGGAACTGAAGCTTTCTTT.

This clone was picked up many times. CDR3 nucleotide sequence: TGTGCCAGCAGGGTACAGGGAACTAATGAAAAACTGTTTTTT. Its protein is CASRVQGTNEKLFF. This chain links TRBV6-1 with TRBJ1-4, with D possibly matching TRBD1 (6 bases). Trimming took off 6 bases at V and 1 base at J, with 9 bases between the two ends. This CDR3 contains 14 residues. CDR1 and CDR2 (germline): MNHNS, SASEGT.

J is TRBJ2-6 and V is TRBV9; no firm D call. The CDR3 sequence is 13 residues long. Trimming removed 6 bases at V and 4 bases at J, with 8 bases between. CDR1 is SGDLS and CDR2 is YYNGEE in the germline V gene. The CDR3 sequence: CASTVVGANVLTF. CDR3 coding DNA: TGTGCCAGCACCGTTGTGGGGGCCAACGTCCTGACTTTC.

This clone was picked up many times. The chain is built from TRBV6-1 and TRBJ2-2; TRBD1 agrees at 9 bases. Germline CDR1 and CDR2: MNHNS and SASEGT. The junction had 6 bases not matched to a gene; V was cut back by 7 bases and J by 6 bases. The CDR3 totals 14 residues. CDR3 DNA: TGTGCCAGCACCCAGAGACAGGGGGCCGGGGAGCTGTTTTTT. It translates to CASTQRQGAGELFF.

The chain joins TRBV7-9 to TRBJ2-7; D is possibly TRBD1 (6 bases). This CDR3 has 14 residues. CDR1 SEHNR and CDR2 FQNEAQ come from the germline V gene (reference sequence). The V gene lost 5 bases and the J gene lost 4 bases, with 15 bases spanning the gap. CDR3 amino acids: CASSPEAGEYEQYF. Here the CDR3 DNA reads TGTGCCAGCAGCCCAGAAGCAGGGGAATACGAGCAGTACTTC.

The sample holds many counts of this clone. This sequence joins TRBV18 and TRBJ1-5; 7 bases agree with TRBD1. The CDR3 spans 15 residues. Trimming cost V 3 bases and J 0 bases; bases outside gene matches: 2. Germline lookup yields CDR1 KGHSH and CDR2 LQKENI. The CDR3 is CASSPGQSSNQPQHF. The CDR3 DNA sequence: TGTGCCAGCTCACCGGGACAGAGTAGCAATCAGCCCCAGCATTTT.

By sample fraction, this clone is medium-sized (0.01 to 0.1%). V and J are TRBV24-1 and TRBJ2-2; possibly TRBD1 for D (5 bases). Germline CDR1 reads KGHDR; CDR2 reads SFDVKD. This CDR3 has 16 amino acids. With 0 bases removed from V and 3 bases from J, the gap between germline ends came to 10 bases. Here the CDR3 reads CATSDLWGRDTGELFF. The CDR3 DNA sequence: TGTGCCACCAGTGATTTGTGGGGCAGAGACACCGGGGAGCTGTTTTTT.

This clone was detected ten times or more. The CDR3 reads CSAPQGEAGYGYTF. CDR3 bases: TGCAGTGCTCCACAGGGCGAGGCGGGCTATGGCTACACCTTC. This chain uses TRBV20-1 with TRBJ1-2; D possibly corresponds to TRBD1 (6 bases). CDR3 size: 14 residues. The germline gives CDR1 DFQATT, CDR2 SNEGSKA (reference sequence). Trimming removed 5 bases at V and 4 bases at J, with 17 bases between.

This clone was counted a few times. This rearrangement joins TRBV28 to TRBJ2-7, with TRBD1 identical over 10 bases. Unmatched junction bases numbered 11, after V lost 5 bases and J lost 4 bases. The CDR3 length is 16 residues. Germline-derived CDR1 and CDR2 are MDHEN and SYDVKM. The CDR3 nucleotides read TGTGCCAGCAGTCCCCGATACCGGGACAGGGGTTACGAGCAGTACTTC. Protein: CASSPRYRDRGYEQYF.